This entry is about one T cell receptor beta chain. The CDR3 spans 15 residues. Germline values: CDR1 SEHNR, CDR2 FQNEAQ (reference sequence). TCRdb re-called the 5' RACE reads; one entry per CDR3 protein, DNA not given. The sample table sets out 140,000 to 150,000 distinct CDR3 sequences. This specimen belongs to a study of T cells expressing NK-cell markers. For the study at large: It was from sorted CD3+CD56+NKG2C+, CD3+CD56+NKG2C- and CD3+CD56-NKG2C+ T cells that TCR beta repertoires came. Among the eight sequenced donors, seven tested HCMV-seropositive and one tested seronegative.

The sequence was obtained from a man aged 18 to 29 in good health. The chain has TRBV7-9 and TRBJ1-1; the D gene TCRdb calls, TRBD1, cannot be checked with no DNA. Material: blood T cells: a sorted CD56 or NKG2C T cell subset, CD4+ or CD8+ T cells, or bulk PBMC T cells (not recorded which). CDR3 amino acids: CASRHFRVLGTEAFF.